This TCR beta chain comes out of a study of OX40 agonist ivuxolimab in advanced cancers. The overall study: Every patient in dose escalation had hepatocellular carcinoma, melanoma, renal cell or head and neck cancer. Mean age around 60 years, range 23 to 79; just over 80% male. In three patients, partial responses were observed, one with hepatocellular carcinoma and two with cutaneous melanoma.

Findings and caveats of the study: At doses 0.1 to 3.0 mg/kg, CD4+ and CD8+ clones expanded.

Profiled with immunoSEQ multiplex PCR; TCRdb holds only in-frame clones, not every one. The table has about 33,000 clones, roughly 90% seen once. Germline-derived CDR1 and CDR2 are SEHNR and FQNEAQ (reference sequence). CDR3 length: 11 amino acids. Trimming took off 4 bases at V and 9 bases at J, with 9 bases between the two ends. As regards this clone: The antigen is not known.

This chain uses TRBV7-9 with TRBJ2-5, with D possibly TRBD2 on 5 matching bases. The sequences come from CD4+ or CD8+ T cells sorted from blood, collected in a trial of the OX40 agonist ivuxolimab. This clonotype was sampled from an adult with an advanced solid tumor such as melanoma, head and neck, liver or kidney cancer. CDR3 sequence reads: CASSSTGAQYF. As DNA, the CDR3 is TGTGCCAGCAGCTCCACCGGGGCCCAGTACTTC.